This passage covers 9 T cell receptor beta chains from one sample sequenced in a study of blood T cell repertoires in COVID-19. Clones were sequenced by immunoSEQ multiplex PCR, and TCRdb holds only the in-frame ones, with some missing. Seen here are approximately 100,000 clones, around nine tenths observed once, and the top ten hold 4% to 5.5%. The source material was peripheral blood. The receptors were sampled from an older man with acute or convalescent COVID-19.

The chain has TRBV6-6 and TRBJ1-2, with D hard to call. Trimming cost V 0 bases and J 8 bases, with 13 bases left between them. The CDR3 is 14 residues long. CDR1 is MNHNY, CDR2 SVGAGI, per germline (reference sequence). CDR3 DNA sequence: TGTGCCAGCAGTTACTCGATTGGGCAGACCGGCTACACCTTC. Encoded protein: CASSYSIGQTGYTF.

The V gene is TRBV5-1, the J gene TRBJ1-1, with unresolved D. This CDR3 has 16 residues. CDR1 and CDR2 from the germline V gene are SGHRS and YFSETQ. V lost 1 base and J 2 bases, leaving 15 bases between the germline ends. The CDR3 here is CASSLWQTRGNTEAFF. In nucleotides, the CDR3 is TGCGCCAGCAGCTTGTGGCAGACTCGGGGAAACACTGAAGCTTTCTTT.

This chain uses TRBV5-5 with TRBJ1-6; D is unresolved. V lost 0 bases and J lost 8, with 6 bases in between. Germline assignment: CDR1 SGHKS and CDR2 YYEKEE (reference sequence). The CDR3 loop spans 13 amino acids. The CDR3 nucleotides are TGTGCCAGCAGCTTGGTTCAGGATTCACCCCTCCACTTT. Its translation is CASSLVQDSPLHF. The variable domain in full, with the rest retrieved from reference TRBV5-5 and TRBJ1-6, is DAGVTQSPTHLIKTRGQQVTLRCSPISGHKSVSWYQQVLGQGPQFIFQYYEKEERGRGNFPDRFSARQFPNYSSELNVNALLLGDSALYLCASSLVQDSPLHFGNGTRLTVT.

The J gene is TRBJ1-1, the V gene TRBV5-6; D is uncertain. The V gene lost 4 bases and the J gene lost 3 bases, with 16 bases spanning the gap. The length of the CDR3 is 15 residues. CDR1 is SGHDT and CDR2 is YYEEEE in the germline V gene. CDR3 loop: CASSARILRDTEAFF. The CDR3 bases are TGTGCCAGCAGCGCCCGGATCCTGAGGGACACTGAAGCTTTCTTT.

This clone was picked up one time. This chain connects TRBV27 to TRBJ2-3, with TRBD2 as a possible D gene (6 bases). This CDR3 has 13 residues. Germline assignment: CDR1 MNHEY and CDR2 SMNVEV (reference sequence). Trimming removed 7 bases at V and 1 base at J, with 9 bases between. CDR3 loop: CASKKRGTDTQYF. DNA of the CDR3: TGTGCCAGCAAAAAGCGGGGCACAGATACGCAGTATTTT.

V usage is TRBV7-9 and J usage is TRBJ1-1; D might be TRBD1 (5 bases). The length of the CDR3 is 16 residues. Per the germline V gene, CDR1 is SEHNR and CDR2 is FQNEAQ (reference sequence). V lost 4 bases and J lost 1, with 16 bases in between. The CDR3 DNA reads TGTGCCAGCAGCTCTAGTGGGGCAGGACCGAACACTGAAGCTTTCTTT. This encodes CASSSSGAGPNTEAFF.

The gene calls are TRBV9 and TRBJ2-1, with TRBD2 identical over 9 bases. The CDR3 covers 14 residues. Trimming took 1 base from V and 5 from J; bases not matched to a gene: 1. Germline V gene sequence: CDR1 SGDLS, CDR2 YYNGEE. The CDR3 DNA follows: TGTGCCAGCAGCGTAAGCGGGGGGAACAATGAGCAGTTCTTC. Translation gives CASSVSGGNNEQFF.

The sample holds one count of this clone. The rearrangement links TRBV6-5 to TRBJ1-2, with 9 bases that match TRBD1. Germline CDR1 reads MNHEY; CDR2 reads SVGAGI. This CDR3 spans 14 amino acids. The junction had 5 bases not matched to a gene; V was cut back by 6 bases and J by 3 bases. This CDR3 is CASRRTGEDYGYTF. In nucleotides, the CDR3 is TGTGCCAGCAGGCGGACAGGGGAGGACTATGGCTACACCTTC.

The chain has TRBV20-1 and TRBJ1-6, with D maybe TRBD1 (5 bases). The V gene lost 5 bases and the J gene lost 16 bases, with 15 bases spanning the gap. The germline gives CDR1 DFQATT, CDR2 SNEGSKA (reference sequence). This CDR3 contains 11 residues. DNA for the CDR3: TGCAGTGCTCGCCACCCGACAGAACTCCACTTT. The encoded protein is CSARHPTELHF.